A single T cell receptor (beta chain) is shown here with its context. Antigen unknown. The CDR3 extends over 13 amino acids. V was pared by 3 bases and J by 5 bases, with 7 bases between. Germline V CDR1 and CDR2: SNHLY, FYNNEI. Clones were sequenced by immunoSEQ multiplex PCR, and TCRdb holds only the in-frame ones, with some missing. The repertoire holds about 100,000 clones, with more than 70% as singletons. The sample comes from a study of T cell responses to AZD1222 COVID-19 vaccine. Whole-study findings and limits: Reportedly, close to half of spike-specific TCRs are directed against unmutated variant regions. Sampling that yielded the repertoires occurred only after the peak T cell response. Increased Spike-specific TCR breadth and depth were observed after two AZD1222 doses. Mostly white British, mostly female donors; authors suggested clonal diversity may be underestimated.

Sequenced material: peripheral blood, taken on day 0 of MenACWY control vaccination. The TCR comes from an adult in good health. The chain employs TRBV2 and TRBJ2-2; D is possibly TRBD1 (5 bases). The CDR3 DNA is TGTGCCAGCAGTGATAGGGGTACCGGGGAGCTGTTTTTT. Amino acids: CASSDRGTGELFF.